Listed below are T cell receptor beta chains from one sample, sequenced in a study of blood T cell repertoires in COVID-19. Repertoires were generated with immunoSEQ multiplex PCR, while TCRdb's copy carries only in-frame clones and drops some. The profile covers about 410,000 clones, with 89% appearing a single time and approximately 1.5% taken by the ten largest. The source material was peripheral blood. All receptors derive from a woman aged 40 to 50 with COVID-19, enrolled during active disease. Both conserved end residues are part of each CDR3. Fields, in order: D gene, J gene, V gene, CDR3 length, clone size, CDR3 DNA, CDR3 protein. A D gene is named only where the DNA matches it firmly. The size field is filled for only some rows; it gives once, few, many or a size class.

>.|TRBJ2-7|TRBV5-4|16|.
TGTGCCAGCAGCTCTCGGCCCCCACCGACTAGTGGCGAGCAGTACTTC
CASSSRPPPTSGEQYF
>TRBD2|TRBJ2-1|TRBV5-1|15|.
TGCGCCAGCAGCCCCGAGCCGGGACTAGCGGATGAGCAGTTCTTC
CASSPEPGLADEQFF
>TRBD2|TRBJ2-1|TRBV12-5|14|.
TGTGCTAGTGGTTTGTGGCTAGCGGGGGTGGAGCAGTTCTTC
CASGLWLAGVEQFF
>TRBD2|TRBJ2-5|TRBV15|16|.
TGTGCCACCAGCCCGCGACTAGCGGGGGGCCAAGAGACCCAGTACTTC
CATSPRLAGGQETQYF
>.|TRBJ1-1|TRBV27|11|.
TGTGCCAGCAGACTAGGAACTGAAGCTTTCTTT
CASRLGTEAFF
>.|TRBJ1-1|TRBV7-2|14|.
TGTGCCAGCAGCCCCGCGGGTGGCTCCACTGAAGCTTTCTTT
CASSPAGGSTEAFF
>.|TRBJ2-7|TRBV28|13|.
TGTGCCAGCAGTTTTAAGCCCGACCTAGGGCAGTACTTC
CASSFKPDLGQYF
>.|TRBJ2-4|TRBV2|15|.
TGTGCCAGCAGTCCTTCCCGGGGTCACGGAAACATTCAGTACTTC
CASSPSRGHGNIQYF
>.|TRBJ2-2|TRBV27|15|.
TGTGCCAGCAGTTTATTAGGGGCGAGGACCGGGGAGCTGTTTTTT
CASSLLGARTGELFF
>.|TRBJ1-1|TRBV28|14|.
TGTGCCAGCAGTTTGACAGTCAGGAACACTGAAGCTTTCTTT
CASSLTVRNTEAFF
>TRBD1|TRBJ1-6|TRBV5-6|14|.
TGTGCCAGCAGCTTGAACAGGGGGATTTCACCCCTCCACTTT
CASSLNRGISPLHF
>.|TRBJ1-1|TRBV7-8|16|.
TGTGCCAGCAGCTTGATGCTGGGGGGATTGAACACTGAAGCTTTCTTT
CASSLMLGGLNTEAFF
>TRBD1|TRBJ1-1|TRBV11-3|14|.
TGTGCCAGCAGTTCGGACAGGCTGAACACTGAAGCTTTCTTT
CASSSDRLNTEAFF
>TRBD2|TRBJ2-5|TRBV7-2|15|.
TGTGCCAGCAGCTCAGACAGCGGGAGAGGCGAGACCCAGTACTTC
CASSSDSGRGETQYF
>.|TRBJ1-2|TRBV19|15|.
TGTGCCAGCTTTAGCCGGGACAAGGGCGTCTATGGCTACACCTTC
CASFSRDKGVYGYTF
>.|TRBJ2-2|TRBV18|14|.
TGTGCCAGCTCACCCCGGCCGGAGGCCGGGGAGCTGTTTTTT
CASSPRPEAGELFF
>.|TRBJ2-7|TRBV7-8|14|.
TGTGCCAGCACCCCCTACAGGGAATCCTACGAGCAGTACTTC
CASTPYRESYEQYF
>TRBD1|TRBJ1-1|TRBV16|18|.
TGTGCCAGCAGCCAAAGGGGACAGGGGGCAGTTCTGTACACTGAAGCTTTCTTT
CASSQRGQGAVLYTEAFF
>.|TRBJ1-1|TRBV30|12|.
TGTGCCTGGAGTGTTCGGGACACTGAAGCTTTCTTT
CAWSVRDTEAFF
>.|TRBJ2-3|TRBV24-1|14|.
TGTGCCACCGGTGGGGACTCCTCCACAGATACGCAGTATTTT
CATGGDSSTDTQYF
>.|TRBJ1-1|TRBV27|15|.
TGTGCCAGCAGTTACCGGGGTCCCGTTTTGACTGAAGCTTTCTTT
CASSYRGPVLTEAFF
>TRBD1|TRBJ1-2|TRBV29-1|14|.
TGCAGCGTTGAACGGGACAGGGGGTACCATGGCTACACCTTC
CSVERDRGYHGYTF
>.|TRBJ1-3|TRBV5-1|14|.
TGCGCCAGCAGTGGTCAGAACTCTGGAAACACCATATATTTT
CASSGQNSGNTIYF
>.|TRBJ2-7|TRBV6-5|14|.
TGTGCCAGCAGTTACTCGAGGGCAGCCTACGGGCAGTACTTC
CASSYSRAAYGQYF
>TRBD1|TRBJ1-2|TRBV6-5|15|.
TGTGCCAGCAGCTCGGGACAGACAGAAGACTATGGCTACACCTTC
CASSSGQTEDYGYTF
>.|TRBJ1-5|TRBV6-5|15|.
TGTGCCAGCACGGCCCCCCCCTCGGAGGGTCAGCCCCAGCATTTT
CASTAPPSEGQPQHF
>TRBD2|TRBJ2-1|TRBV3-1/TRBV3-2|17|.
TGTGCCAGCAGCCAAGACCTTGGACTAGCGGGAGACAATGAGCAGTTCTTC
CASSQDLGLAGDNEQFF
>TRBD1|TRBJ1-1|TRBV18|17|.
TGTGCCAGCTCACCGTTACTCCTCAGGGGGATGAACACTGAAGCTTTCTTT
CASSPLLLRGMNTEAFF
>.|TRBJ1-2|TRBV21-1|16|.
TGTGCCAGCAGCAAAAAGACAGAGCGCAAAGGGGGAGGCTACACCTTC
CASSKKTERKGGGYTF
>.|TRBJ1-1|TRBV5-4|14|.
TGTGCCAGCAGCTTGGACGCAGGGGTCCGTGAAGCTTTCTTT
CASSLDAGVREAFF
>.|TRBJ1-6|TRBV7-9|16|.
TGTGCCAGCAGCTTAGGCGGGGGAGGGCGCAATTCACCCCTCCACTTT
CASSLGGGGRNSPLHF
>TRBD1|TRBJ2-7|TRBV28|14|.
TGTGCCAGCAGTTTAGACAGGGTCAGGGACGAGCAGTACTTC
CASSLDRVRDEQYF
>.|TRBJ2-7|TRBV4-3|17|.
TGCGCCAGCAGCCAAGACACCCTATGGTCCCACTCCTACGAGCAGTACTTC
CASSQDTLWSHSYEQYF
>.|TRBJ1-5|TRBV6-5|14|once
TGTGCCAGCTCGCAGGGTGGAAGCAATCAGCCCCAGCATTTT
CASSQGGSNQPQHF
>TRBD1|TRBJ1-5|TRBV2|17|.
TGTGCCAGCAGTCGACAGGGGACTTCTCGTTTAAATCAGCCCCAGCATTTT
CASSRQGTSRLNQPQHF
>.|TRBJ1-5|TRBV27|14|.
TGTGCCAGCAGTTTAGGACTCCGGGATCAGCCCCAGCATTTT
CASSLGLRDQPQHF
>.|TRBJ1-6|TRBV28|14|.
TGTGCCAGCAGAAGGAGCTCCTATAATTCACCCCTCCACTTT
CASRRSSYNSPLHF
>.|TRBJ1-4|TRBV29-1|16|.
TGCAGCGTTGTCACGGGGGTGCTAACAACTAATGAAAAACTGTTTTTT
CSVVTGVLTTNEKLFF
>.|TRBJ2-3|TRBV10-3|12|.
TGTGCCATCAGCGTCTTGGGGGCTACGCAGTATTTT
CAISVLGATQYF
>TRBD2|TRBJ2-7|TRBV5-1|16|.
TGCGCCAGCAGCCCGCTCTATGGAGCGGGAAAAGACGAGCAGTACTTC
CASSPLYGAGKDEQYF
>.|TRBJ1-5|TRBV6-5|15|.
TGTGCCAGCAGTTTAAGCAAGCTCAGCAATCAGCCCCAGCATTTT
CASSLSKLSNQPQHF